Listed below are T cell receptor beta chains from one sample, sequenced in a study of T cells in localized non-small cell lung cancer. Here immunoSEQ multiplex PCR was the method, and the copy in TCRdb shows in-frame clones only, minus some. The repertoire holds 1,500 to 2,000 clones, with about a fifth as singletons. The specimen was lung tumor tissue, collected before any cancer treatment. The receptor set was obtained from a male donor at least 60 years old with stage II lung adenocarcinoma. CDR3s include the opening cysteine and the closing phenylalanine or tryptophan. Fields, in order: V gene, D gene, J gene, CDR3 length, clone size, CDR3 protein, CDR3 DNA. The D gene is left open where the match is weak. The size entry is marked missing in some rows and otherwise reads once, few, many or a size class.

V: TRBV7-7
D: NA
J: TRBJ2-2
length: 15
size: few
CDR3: CASSLTGSGAGELFF
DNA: TGTGCCAGCAGCTTAACTGGATCGGGGGCTGGGGAGCTGTTTTTT

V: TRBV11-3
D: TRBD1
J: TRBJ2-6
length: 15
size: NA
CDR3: CASSRTGSGANVLTF
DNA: TGTGCCAGCAGCCGGACAGGCTCTGGGGCCAACGTCCTGACTTTC

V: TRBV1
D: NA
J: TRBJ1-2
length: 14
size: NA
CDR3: CASRPGQTNYGYTF
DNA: TGCGCCAGCAGGCCGGGACAGACTAACTATGGCTACACCTTC

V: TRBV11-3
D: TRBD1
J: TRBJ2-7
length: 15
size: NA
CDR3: CASSPGTGFSYEQYF
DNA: TGTGCCAGCAGCCCCGGGACAGGCTTCTCCTACGAGCAGTACTTC

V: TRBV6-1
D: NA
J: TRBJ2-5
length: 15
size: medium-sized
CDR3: CASSEVAAGQETQYF
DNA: TGTGCCAGCAGTGAAGTGGCAGCAGGCCAAGAGACCCAGTACTTC

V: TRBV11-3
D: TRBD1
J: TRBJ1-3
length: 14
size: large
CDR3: CASRQGTAGDTIYF
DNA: TGTGCCAGCAGGCAAGGGACAGCTGGGGACACCATATATTTT

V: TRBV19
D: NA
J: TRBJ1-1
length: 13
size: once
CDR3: CASTSSSGAPAFF
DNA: TGTGCCAGTACCTCGAGTTCGGGGGCACCTGCTTTCTTT

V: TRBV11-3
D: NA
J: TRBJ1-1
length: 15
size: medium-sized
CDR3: CASSLEYQVNTEAFF
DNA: TGTGCCAGCAGCTTAGAGTACCAGGTGAACACTGAAGCTTTCTTT

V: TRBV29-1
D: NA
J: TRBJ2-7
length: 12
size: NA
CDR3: CSVEQGGYEQYF
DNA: TGCAGCGTTGAACAGGGAGGCTACGAGCAGTACTTC

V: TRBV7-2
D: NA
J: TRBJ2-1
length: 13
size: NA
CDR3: CASSPSPDNEQFF
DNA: TGTGCCAGCAGCCCAAGTCCGGACAATGAGCAGTTCTTC

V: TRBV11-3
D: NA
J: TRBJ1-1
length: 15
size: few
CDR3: CASSPTWGMNTEAFF
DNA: TGTGCCAGCAGCCCAACGTGGGGTATGAACACTGAAGCTTTCTTT

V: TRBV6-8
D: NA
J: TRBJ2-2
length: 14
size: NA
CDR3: CASSEGLNTGELFF
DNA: TGTGCCAGCAGTGAGGGACTCAACACCGGGGAGCTGTTTTTT

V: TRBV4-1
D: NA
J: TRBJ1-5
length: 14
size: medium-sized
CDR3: CASSHPGGNQPQHF
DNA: TGCGCCAGCAGCCACCCGGGGGGAAATCAGCCCCAGCATTTT

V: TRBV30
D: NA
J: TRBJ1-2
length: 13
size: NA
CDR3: CAWSEVQRGGYTF
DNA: TGTGCCTGGAGTGAGGTTCAGAGGGGAGGCTACACCTTC

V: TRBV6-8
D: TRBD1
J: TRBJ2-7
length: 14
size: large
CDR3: CASRPWDSSYEQYF
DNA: TGTGCCAGCAGACCGTGGGACAGCTCCTACGAGCAGTACTTC

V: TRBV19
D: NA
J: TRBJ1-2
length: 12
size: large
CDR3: CASSYRMLGYTF
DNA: TGTGCCAGTAGTTACAGGATGCTTGGCTACACCTTC

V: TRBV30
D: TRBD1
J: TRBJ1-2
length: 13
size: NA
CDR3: CAWSQDRFYGYTF
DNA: TGTGCCTGGAGCCAGGACAGGTTTTATGGCTACACCTTC

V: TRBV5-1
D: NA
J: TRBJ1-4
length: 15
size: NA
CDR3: CASSLGSGETEKLFF
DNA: TGCGCCAGCAGCTTGGGGTCAGGGGAAACTGAAAAACTGTTTTTT

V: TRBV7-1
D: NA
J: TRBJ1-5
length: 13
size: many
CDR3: CASSSDWIEPQHF
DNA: TGTGCCAGCAGCTCAGACTGGATAGAGCCCCAGCATTTT

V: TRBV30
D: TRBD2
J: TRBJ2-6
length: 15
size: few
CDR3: CAWSPGGSGANVLTF
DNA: TGTGCCTGGAGCCCGGGGGGGAGTGGGGCCAACGTCCTGACTTTC

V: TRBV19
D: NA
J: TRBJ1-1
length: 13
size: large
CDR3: CASTFSRGTEAFF
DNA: TGTGCCAGTACCTTTTCTAGGGGCACTGAAGCTTTCTTT

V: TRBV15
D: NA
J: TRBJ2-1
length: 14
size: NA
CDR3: CATSRGGTLNEQFF
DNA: TGTGCCACCAGCAGAGGGGGGACTCTAAATGAGCAGTTCTTC

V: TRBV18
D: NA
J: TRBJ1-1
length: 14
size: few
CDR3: CASSPFDQDTEAFF
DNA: TGTGCCAGCTCACCTTTCGATCAGGACACTGAAGCTTTCTTT

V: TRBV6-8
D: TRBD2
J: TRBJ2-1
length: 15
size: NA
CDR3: CAIDDLAGGSNEQFF
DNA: TGTGCCATCGATGACTTAGCGGGAGGCTCCAATGAGCAGTTCTTC

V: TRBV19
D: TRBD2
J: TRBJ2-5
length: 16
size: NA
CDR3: CASSMGLLLMEETQYF
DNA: TGTGCCAGTAGTATGGGACTACTTCTAATGGAAGAGACCCAGTACTTC

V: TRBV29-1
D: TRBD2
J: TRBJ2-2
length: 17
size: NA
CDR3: CSVEGTSGLAGVGELFF
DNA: TGCAGCGTTGAAGGGACCTCAGGACTAGCGGGAGTCGGGGAGCTGTTTTTT